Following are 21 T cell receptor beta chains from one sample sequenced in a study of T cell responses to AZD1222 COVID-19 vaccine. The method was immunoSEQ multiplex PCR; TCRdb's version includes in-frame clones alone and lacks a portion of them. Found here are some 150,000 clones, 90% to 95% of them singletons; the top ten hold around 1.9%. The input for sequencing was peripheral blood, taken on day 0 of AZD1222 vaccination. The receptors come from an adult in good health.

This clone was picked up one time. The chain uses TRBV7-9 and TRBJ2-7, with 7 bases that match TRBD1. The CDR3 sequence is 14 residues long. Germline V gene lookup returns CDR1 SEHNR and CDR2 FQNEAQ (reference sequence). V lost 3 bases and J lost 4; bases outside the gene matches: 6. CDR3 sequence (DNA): TGTGCCAGCAGCTTTGGGACAGCAAATTACGAGCAGTACTTC. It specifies CASSFGTANYEQYF.

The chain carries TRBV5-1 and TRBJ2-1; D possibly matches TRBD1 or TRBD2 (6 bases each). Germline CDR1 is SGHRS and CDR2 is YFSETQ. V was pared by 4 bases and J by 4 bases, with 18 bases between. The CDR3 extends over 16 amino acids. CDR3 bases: TGCGCCAGCAGCAACTCGCGGGACATACCGTACAATGAGCAGTTCTTC. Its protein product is CASSNSRDIPYNEQFF.

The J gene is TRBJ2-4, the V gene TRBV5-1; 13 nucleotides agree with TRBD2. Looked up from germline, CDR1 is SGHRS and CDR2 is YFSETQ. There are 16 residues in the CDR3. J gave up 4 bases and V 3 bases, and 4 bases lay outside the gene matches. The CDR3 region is CASSYGLAGVKNIQYF. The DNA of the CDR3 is TGCGCCAGCAGCTATGGACTAGCGGGAGTGAAAAACATTCAGTACTTC.

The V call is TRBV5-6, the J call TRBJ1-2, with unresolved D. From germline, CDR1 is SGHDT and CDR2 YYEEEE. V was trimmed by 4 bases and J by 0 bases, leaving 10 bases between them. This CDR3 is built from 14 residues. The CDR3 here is CASSVGLTNYGYTF. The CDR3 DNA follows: TGTGCCAGCAGCGTGGGCCTTACTAACTATGGCTACACCTTC.

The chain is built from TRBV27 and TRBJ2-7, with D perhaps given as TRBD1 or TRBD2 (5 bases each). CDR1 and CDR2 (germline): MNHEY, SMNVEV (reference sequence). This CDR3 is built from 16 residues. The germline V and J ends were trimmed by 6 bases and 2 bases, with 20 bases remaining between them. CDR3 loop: CASRPGHMGVPYEQYF. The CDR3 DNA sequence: TGTGCCAGCAGGCCAGGGCACATGGGGGTTCCCTACGAGCAGTACTTC.

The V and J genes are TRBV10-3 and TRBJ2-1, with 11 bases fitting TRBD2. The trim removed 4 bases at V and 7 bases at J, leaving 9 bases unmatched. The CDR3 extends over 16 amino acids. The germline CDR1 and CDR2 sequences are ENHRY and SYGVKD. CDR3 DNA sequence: TGTGCCATCAGTGGAGGTAGCGGGAGGGCCGGTAATGAGCAGTTCTTC. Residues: CAISGGSGRAGNEQFF.

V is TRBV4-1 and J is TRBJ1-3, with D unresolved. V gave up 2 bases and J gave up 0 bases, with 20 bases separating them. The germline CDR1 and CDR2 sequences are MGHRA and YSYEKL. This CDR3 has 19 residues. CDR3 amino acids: CASSQYGVGVDLSGNTIYF. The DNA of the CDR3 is TGCGCCAGCAGCCAATACGGCGTAGGAGTTGACCTCTCTGGAAACACCATATATTTT.

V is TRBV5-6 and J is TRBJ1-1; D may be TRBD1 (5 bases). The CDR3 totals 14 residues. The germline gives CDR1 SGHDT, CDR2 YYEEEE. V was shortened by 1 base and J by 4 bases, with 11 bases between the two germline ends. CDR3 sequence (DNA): TGTGCCAGCAGCTTGCAGGGAACCGGCACTGAAGCTTTCTTT. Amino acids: CASSLQGTGTEAFF.

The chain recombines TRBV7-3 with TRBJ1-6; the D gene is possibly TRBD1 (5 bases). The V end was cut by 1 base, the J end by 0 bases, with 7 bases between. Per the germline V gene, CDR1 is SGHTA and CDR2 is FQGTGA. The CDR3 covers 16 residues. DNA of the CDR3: TGTGCCAGCAGCTTAAGGGGGGGCTCCTATAATTCACCCCTCCACTTT. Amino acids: CASSLRGGSYNSPLHF.

This CDR3 is CASTGESGNQPQHF. The DNA of the CDR3 is TGTGCCAGCACCGGGGAGTCGGGGAATCAGCCCCAGCATTTT. The chain recombines TRBV2 with TRBJ1-5; the D is unclear. V lost 7 bases to trimming and J lost 4 bases, with 14 bases between them. There are 14 residues in the CDR3. Germline V gene data show CDR1 as SNHLY and CDR2 as FYNNEI.

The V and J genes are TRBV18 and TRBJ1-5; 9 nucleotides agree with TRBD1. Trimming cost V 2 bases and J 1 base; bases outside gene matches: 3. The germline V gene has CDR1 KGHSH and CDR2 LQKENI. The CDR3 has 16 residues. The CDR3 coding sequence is TGTGCCAGCTCACCAGGGACAGGGAAAAGCAATCAGCCCCAGCATTTT. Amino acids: CASSPGTGKSNQPQHF.

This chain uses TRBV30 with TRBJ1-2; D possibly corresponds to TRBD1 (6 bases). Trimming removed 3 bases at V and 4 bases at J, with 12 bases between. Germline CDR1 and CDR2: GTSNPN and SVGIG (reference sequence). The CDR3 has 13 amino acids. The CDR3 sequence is CAWSNTGIYGYTF. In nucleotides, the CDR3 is TGTGCCTGGAGCAATACAGGGATCTATGGCTACACCTTC.

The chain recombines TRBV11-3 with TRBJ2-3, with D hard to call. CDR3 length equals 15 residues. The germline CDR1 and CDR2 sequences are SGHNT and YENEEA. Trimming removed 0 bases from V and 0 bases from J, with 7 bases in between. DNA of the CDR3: TGTGCCAGCAGCTTAGATTCGCGAAGCACAGATACGCAGTATTTT. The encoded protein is CASSLDSRSTDTQYF.

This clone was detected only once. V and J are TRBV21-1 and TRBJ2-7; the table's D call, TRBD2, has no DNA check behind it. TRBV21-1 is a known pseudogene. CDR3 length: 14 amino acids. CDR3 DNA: TGTGCCAGCGCCGGGACTAGCGCTTCCTACGAGCAGTACTTC. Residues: CASAGTSASYEQYF.

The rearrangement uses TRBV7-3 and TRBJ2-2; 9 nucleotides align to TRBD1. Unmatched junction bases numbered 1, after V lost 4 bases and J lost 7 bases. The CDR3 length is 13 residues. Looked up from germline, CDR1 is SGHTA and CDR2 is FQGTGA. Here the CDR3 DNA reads TGTGCCAGCAGCTCGACAGGGGGCGGGGAGCTGTTTTTT. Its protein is CASSSTGGGELFF.

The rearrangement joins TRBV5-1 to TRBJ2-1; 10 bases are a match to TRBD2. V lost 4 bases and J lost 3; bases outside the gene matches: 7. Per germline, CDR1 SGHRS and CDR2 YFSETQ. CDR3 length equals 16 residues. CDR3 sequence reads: CASSPGSGGIYNEQFF. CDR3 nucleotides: TGCGCCAGCAGCCCCGGTAGCGGGGGGATCTACAATGAGCAGTTCTTC. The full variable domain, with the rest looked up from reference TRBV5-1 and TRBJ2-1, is KAGVTQTPRYLIKTRGQQVTLSCSPISGHRSVSWYQQTPGQGLQFLFEYFSETQRNKGNFPGRFSGRQFSNSRSEMNVSTLELGDSALYLCASSPGSGGIYNEQFFGPGTRLTVL.

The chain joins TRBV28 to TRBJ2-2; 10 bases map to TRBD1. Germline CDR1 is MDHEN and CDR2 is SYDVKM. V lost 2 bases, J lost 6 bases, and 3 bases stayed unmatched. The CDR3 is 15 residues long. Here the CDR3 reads CASSLMTGGSGELFF. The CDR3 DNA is TGTGCCAGCAGTTTAATGACAGGGGGCTCCGGGGAGCTGTTTTTT. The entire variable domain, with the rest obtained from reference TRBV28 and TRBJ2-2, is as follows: DVKVTQSSRYLVKRTGEKVFLECVQDMDHENMFWYRQDPGLGLRLIYFSYDVKMKEKGDIPEGYSVSREKKERFSLILESASTNQTSMYLCASSLMTGGSGELFFGEGSRLTVL.

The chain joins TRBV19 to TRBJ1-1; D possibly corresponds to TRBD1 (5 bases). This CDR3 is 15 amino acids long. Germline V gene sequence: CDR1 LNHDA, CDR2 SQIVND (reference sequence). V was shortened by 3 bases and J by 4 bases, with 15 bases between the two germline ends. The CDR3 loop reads CASSIGWGRPTEAFF. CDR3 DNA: TGTGCCAGTAGTATCGGCTGGGGCCGCCCCACTGAAGCTTTCTTT.

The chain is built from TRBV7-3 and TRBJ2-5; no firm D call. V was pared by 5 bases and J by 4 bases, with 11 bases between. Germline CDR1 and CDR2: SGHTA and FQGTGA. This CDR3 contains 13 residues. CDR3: CASSLGSGETQYF. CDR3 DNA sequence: TGTGCCAGCAGCCTAGGGTCGGGAGAGACCCAGTACTTC.

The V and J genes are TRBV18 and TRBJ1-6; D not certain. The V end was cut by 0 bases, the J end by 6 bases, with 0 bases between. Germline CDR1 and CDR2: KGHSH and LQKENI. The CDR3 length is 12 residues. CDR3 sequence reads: CASSPPNSPLHF. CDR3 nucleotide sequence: TGTGCCAGCTCACCACCTAATTCACCCCTCCACTTT.

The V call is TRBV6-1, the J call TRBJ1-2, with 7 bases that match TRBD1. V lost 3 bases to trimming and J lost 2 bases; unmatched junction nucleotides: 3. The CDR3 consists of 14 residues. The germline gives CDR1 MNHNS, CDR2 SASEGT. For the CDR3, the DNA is TGTGCCAGCAGTGAGTACAGGGGAAACTATGGCTACACCTTC. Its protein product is CASSEYRGNYGYTF.